The 25 T cell receptor beta chains in this list originate from one sample, sequenced in a study of beta chain features in type 1 diabetes. The isolated RNA, all of it, was reverse transcribed, so expressed TCRB transcripts were what got sequenced. Assay used: immunoSEQ multiplex PCR; TCRdb lists only in-frame clones, some missing. The repertoire holds fewer than 250,000 clones, roughly 14% seen once, with more than 0.02% in the top ten. Sample: naive CD4+ T cells from blood. Receptors originate from a woman aged 40 to 50 in good health.

This chain uses TRBV6-5 with TRBJ1-5; D is ambiguous. CDR1 is MNHEY and CDR2 is SVGAGI in the germline V gene. The CDR3 is 12 residues long. Deletions cut 4 bases from V and 5 bases from J, with 6 bases between. The CDR3 DNA follows: TGTGCCAGCAGTTCCCCCGATCAGCCCCAGCATTTT. Its protein product is CASSSPDQPQHF.

V and J are TRBV18 and TRBJ1-2; D uncertain. The CDR3 loop spans 14 amino acids. CDR1 KGHSH and CDR2 LQKENI come from the germline V gene. The V and J ends lost 0 bases and 8 bases respectively, with 13 bases between them. Here the CDR3 DNA reads TGTGCCAGCTCACCACCGGCTCCGGGAGGGGGCTACACCTTC. As protein: CASSPPAPGGGYTF.

Only a few counts were recorded for this clone. The chain couples TRBV5-1 to TRBJ2-2; TRBD1 matches at 10 bases. Per germline, CDR1 SGHRS and CDR2 YFSETQ. V dropped 4 bases and J dropped 5; count of bases not matched to a gene: 5. CDR3 size: 15 residues. The CDR3 coding sequence is TGCGCCAGCAGCGAGACAGGGGGCCCGACCGGGGAGCTGTTTTTT. Protein product: CASSETGGPTGELFF.

V is TRBV11-2 and J is TRBJ2-5; TRBD2 agrees at 12 bases. The junction had 5 bases not matched to a gene; V was cut back by 5 bases and J by 10 bases. Germline loops: CDR1 SGHAT, CDR2 FQNNGV. The CDR3 is 13 amino acids. The CDR3 region has the DNA TGTGCCAGCAGCCGAATGACTAGCGGGGGCCAGTACTTC. Its protein product is CASSRMTSGGQYF.

This clone was seen only a few times. In DNA form, the CDR3 reads TGTGCCAGCGGTCGGAACGGGGGTGGCTACGAGCAGTACTTC. Residues: CASGRNGGGYEQYF. The chain has TRBV2 and TRBJ2-7; a weak D match, TRBD2 (6 bases). CDR1 and CDR2 from the germline V gene are SNHLY and FYNNEI. Between the trimmed V and J ends, which lost 8 bases and 3 bases, there was a span of 17 bases. The CDR3 is made up of 14 amino acids.

Only a few counts were recorded for this clone. CDR3 nucleotide sequence: TGTGCCAGCAGCAATTACGGAGGGACGACGAACACTGAAGCTTTCTTT. This encodes CASSNYGGTTNTEAFF. The gene calls are TRBV21-1 and TRBJ1-1. TRBV21-1 counts as a pseudogene. This CDR3 contains 16 residues.

This clone was recorded only once. The chain couples TRBV19 to TRBJ1-2; weak D call: TRBD1 (5 bases). This CDR3 spans 15 amino acids. Germline CDR1 LNHDA, CDR2 SQIVND (reference sequence). Trimming cost V 5 bases and J 4 bases, with 17 bases left between them. Here the CDR3 DNA reads TGTGCCAGTAGTGCTAGACAGAATCGGTCCTATGGCTACACCTTC. It codes for CASSARQNRSYGYTF.

The chain joins TRBV10-2 to TRBJ2-3, with unresolved D. CDR1 is WSHSY, CDR2 SAAADI, per germline. This CDR3 region has 15 residues. V was pared by 7 bases and J by 0 bases, with 14 bases between. The DNA of the CDR3 is TGCGCCAGCATAGGAGCAGCCCTCAGCACAGATACGCAGTATTTT. Protein product: CASIGAALSTDTQYF.

This clone was counted between two and nine times. The rearrangement uses TRBV18 and TRBJ1-2, with no clear D. CDR3 size: 14 residues. In germline, CDR1 is KGHSH, CDR2 LQKENI. The V and J ends lost 0 bases and 5 bases respectively, with 10 bases between them. CDR3 bases: TGTGCCAGCTCACCACCGGCCACCCATTATGGCTACACCTTC. Encoded protein: CASSPPATHYGYTF.

This clone was found a few times. The genes are TRBV5-1 and TRBJ1-1; D perhaps matches TRBD1 (5 bases). The CDR3 runs 13 residues. V gave up 4 bases and J gave up 7 bases, with 14 bases separating them. Germline lookup yields CDR1 SGHRS and CDR2 YFSETQ. For the CDR3, the DNA is TGCGCCAGCAGCCCCGGGGGGATCAGTGAAGCTTTCTTT. Translating it yields CASSPGGISEAFF.

This chain links TRBV18 with TRBJ2-2; the match to TRBD2 covers 12 bases. The V gene's germline CDR1 is KGHSH and CDR2 LQKENI. CDR3 length: 17 residues. J lost 2 bases, V lost 3 bases, and 4 bases had no gene match. CDR3 protein: CASSPKTSGGNTGELFF. DNA for the CDR3: TGTGCCAGCTCACCCAAGACTAGCGGGGGTAACACCGGGGAGCTGTTTTTT.

The chain carries TRBV7-6 and TRBJ2-1; TRBD1 aligns across 7 bases. This CDR3 region has 15 residues. J was trimmed by 9 bases and V by 5 bases; bases with no gene match: 13. CDR1 and CDR2 (germline): SGHVS, FNYEAQ. Here the CDR3 reads CASSNRDSGSGEQFF. The CDR3 coding sequence is TGTGCCAGCAGCAACCGGGACAGTGGAAGCGGTGAGCAGTTCTTC.

This clone was counted only a few times. The V call is TRBV28, the J call TRBJ1-5; TRBD1 matches 8 bases. Germline V lookup: CDR1 MDHEN, CDR2 SYDVKM. The junction had 7 bases not matched to a gene; V was cut back by 6 bases and J by 6 bases. The length of the CDR3 is 14 residues. CDR3 coding DNA: TGTGCCAGCAGCCCAGGGGGCGTGCGTCAGCCCCAGCATTTT. Translation: CASSPGGVRQPQHF.

The chain employs TRBV29-1 and TRBJ2-3, with TRBD2 matching over 8 bases. The V segment lost 3 bases and the J segment 0 bases; nucleotides outside the gene matches: 11. CDR3 length equals 17 residues. Germline V CDR1 and CDR2: SQVTM, ANQGSEA. The CDR3, as DNA: TGCAGCGTTGAGTGGCTAGCGGGTGCTTCTAGCACAGATACGCAGTATTTT. It encodes CSVEWLAGASSTDTQYF.

This clone was counted only a few times. The rearrangement uses TRBV13 and TRBJ2-1, with 13 bases aligning to TRBD2. Looked up from germline, CDR1 is PRHDT and CDR2 is FYEKMQ (reference sequence). The CDR3 length is 20 residues. After removal of 5 bases from V and 0 bases from J, the junction contained 13 bases not matched to a gene. Here the CDR3 DNA reads TGTGCCAGCAGCCAACGACTAGCGGGGGGCAAGGAGAGCTCCTACAATGAGCAGTTCTTC. Amino acid sequence: CASSQRLAGGKESSYNEQFF.

This clone appeared a few times. The chain couples TRBV10-3 to TRBJ1-3, with no clear D. The V and J ends lost 7 bases and 0 bases respectively, with 10 bases between them. Germline V gene lookup returns CDR1 ENHRY and CDR2 SYGVKD. The CDR3 length is 14 residues. This CDR3 is CAINTEFSGNTIYF. In nucleotides, the CDR3 is TGTGCCATCAATACAGAGTTCTCTGGAAACACCATATATTTT.

This clone was found a few times. The chain recombines TRBV19 with TRBJ1-5, with 8 nucleotides matching TRBD1. This CDR3 has 14 residues. The germline V gene encodes CDR1 LNHDA and CDR2 SQIVND (reference sequence). With 4 bases clipped from V and 6 bases from J, the junction kept 5 bases outside the gene matches. The CDR3 region has the DNA TGTGCCAGTAGTACGGACAGGGTTGGTCAGCCCCAGCATTTT. Translated, it gives CASSTDRVGQPQHF.

This clone was counted only a few times. The chain carries TRBV18 and TRBJ2-3, with 8 bases fitting TRBD2. The CDR3 sequence is 15 residues long. Germline trimming cut 2 bases from V and 4 bases from J; bases unmatched to any gene: 5. Germline loops: CDR1 KGHSH, CDR2 LQKENI. The CDR3 nucleotides read TGTGCCAGCTCACCAGACGGGGGGGCCGCAGATACGCAGTATTTT. Translating gives CASSPDGGAADTQYF.

This clone has ten or more counts. The rearrangement links TRBV4-3 to TRBJ1-6; D gene unclear. CDR3 length: 14 residues. V lost 1 base and J 8 bases, leaving 9 bases between the germline ends. Germline CDR1 is LGHNA and CDR2 is YSLEER. The CDR3 protein is CASSQVRVDSPLHF. The CDR3 DNA reads as TGCGCCAGCAGCCAAGTGAGGGTGGATTCACCCCTCCACTTT.

This chain joins TRBV7-2 and TRBJ1-5; D might be TRBD1 (6 bases). The CDR3 consists of 16 residues. In germline, CDR1 is SGHTA, CDR2 FQGNSA. Between the trimmed V and J ends, which lost 5 bases and 7 bases, there was a span of 21 bases. The CDR3 protein is CASSPSWGTQRQPQHF. The CDR3 region has the DNA TGTGCCAGCAGCCCCTCCTGGGGGACACAAAGGCAGCCCCAGCATTTT.

The rearrangement joins TRBV7-2 to TRBJ1-2; D gene unclear. This CDR3 has 14 amino acids. V gave up 3 bases and J gave up 5 bases, with 13 bases separating them. The germline gives CDR1 SGHTA, CDR2 FQGNSA. The CDR3 protein is CASSFSTSLYGYTF. Here the CDR3 DNA reads TGTGCCAGCAGCTTCTCCACGTCCCTATATGGCTACACCTTC.

V usage is TRBV7-2 and J usage is TRBJ1-3; D perhaps matches TRBD1 (5 bases). V lost 4 bases and J 2 bases, leaving 15 bases between the germline ends. In germline, CDR1 is SGHTA, CDR2 FQGNSA. The CDR3 is 16 residues long. The CDR3 reads CASSSGQGTAGNTIYF. The CDR3 DNA sequence: TGTGCCAGCAGCTCTGGTCAGGGTACGGCTGGAAACACCATATATTTT.

The V and J genes are TRBV4-3 and TRBJ2-1, with D unclear. V lost 0 bases and J lost 7, with 16 bases in between. The CDR3 contains 16 residues. Germline lookup yields CDR1 LGHNA and CDR2 YSLEER. The DNA for the CDR3 is TGCGCCAGCAGCCAAGAAGAGTGGTCTTTTCGGAATGAGCAGTTCTTC. Its translation is CASSQEEWSFRNEQFF.

The chain carries TRBV5-6 and TRBJ2-2; 7 positions match TRBD1. V lost 0 bases, J lost 6 bases, and 11 bases stayed unmatched. This CDR3 comprises 17 residues. The germline V gene has CDR1 SGHDT and CDR2 YYEEEE. CDR3 bases: TGTGCCAGCAGCTTGGCCCTGACAGGGAGTGACTCCGGGGAGCTGTTTTTT. Translating it yields CASSLALTGSDSGELFF.

The CDR3 reads CASSLGGGNQPQHF. CDR3 in DNA: TGTGCCAGCAGCTTAGGAGGTGGGAATCAGCCCCAGCATTTT. The chain is built from TRBV7-9 and TRBJ1-5; no reliable D call. The CDR3 sequence is 14 residues long. In germline, CDR1 is SEHNR, CDR2 FQNEAQ (reference sequence). Trimming shortened V by 1 base and J by 4 bases, and 8 bases separated the two germline ends.